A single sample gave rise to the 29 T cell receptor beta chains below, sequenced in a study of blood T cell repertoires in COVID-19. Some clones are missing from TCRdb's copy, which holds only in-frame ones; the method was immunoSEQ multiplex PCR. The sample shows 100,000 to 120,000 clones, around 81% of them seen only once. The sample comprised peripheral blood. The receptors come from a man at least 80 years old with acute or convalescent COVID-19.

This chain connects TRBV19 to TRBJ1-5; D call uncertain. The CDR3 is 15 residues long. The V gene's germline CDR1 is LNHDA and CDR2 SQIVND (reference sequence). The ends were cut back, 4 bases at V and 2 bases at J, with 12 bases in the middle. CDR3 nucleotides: TGTGCCAGTAGTAGCGTCTCGGGTGGCAATCAGCCCCAGCATTTT. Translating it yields CASSSVSGGNQPQHF.

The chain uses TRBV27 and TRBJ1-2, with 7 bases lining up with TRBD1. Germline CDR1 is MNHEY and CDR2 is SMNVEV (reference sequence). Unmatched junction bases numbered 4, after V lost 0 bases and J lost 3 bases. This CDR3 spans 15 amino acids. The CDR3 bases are TGTGCCAGCAGTTTATCAGGCAGGGGGTACTATGGCTACACCTTC. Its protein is CASSLSGRGYYGYTF.

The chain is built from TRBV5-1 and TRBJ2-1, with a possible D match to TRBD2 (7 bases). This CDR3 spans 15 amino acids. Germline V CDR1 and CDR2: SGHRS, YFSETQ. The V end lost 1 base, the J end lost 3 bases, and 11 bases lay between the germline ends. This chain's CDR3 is CASSLTGTNYNEQFF. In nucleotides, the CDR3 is TGCGCCAGCAGCTTGACAGGGACTAACTACAATGAGCAGTTCTTC. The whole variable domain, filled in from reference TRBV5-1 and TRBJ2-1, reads KAGVTQTPRYLIKTRGQQVTLSCSPISGHRSVSWYQQTPGQGLQFLFEYFSETQRNKGNFPGRFSGRQFSNSRSEMNVSTLELGDSALYLCASSLTGTNYNEQFFGPGTRLTVL.

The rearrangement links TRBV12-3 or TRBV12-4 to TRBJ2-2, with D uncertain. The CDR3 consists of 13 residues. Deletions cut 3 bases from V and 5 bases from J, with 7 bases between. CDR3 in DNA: TGTGCCAGCAGTTTGGGCCTTACCGGGGAGCTGTTTTTT. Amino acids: CASSLGLTGELFF.

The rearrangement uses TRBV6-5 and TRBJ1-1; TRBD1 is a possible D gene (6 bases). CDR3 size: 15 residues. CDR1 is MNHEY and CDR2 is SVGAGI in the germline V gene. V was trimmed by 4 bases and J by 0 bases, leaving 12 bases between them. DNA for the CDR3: TGTGCCAGCAGTTTTATGGGACACCTGAACACTGAAGCTTTCTTT. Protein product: CASSFMGHLNTEAFF.

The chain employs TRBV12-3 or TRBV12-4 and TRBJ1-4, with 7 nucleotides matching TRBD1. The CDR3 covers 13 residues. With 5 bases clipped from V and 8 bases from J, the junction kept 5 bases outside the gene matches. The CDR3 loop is CASSDWTGEKLFF. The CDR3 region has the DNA TGTGCCAGCAGTGATTGGACAGGAGAAAAACTGTTTTTT.

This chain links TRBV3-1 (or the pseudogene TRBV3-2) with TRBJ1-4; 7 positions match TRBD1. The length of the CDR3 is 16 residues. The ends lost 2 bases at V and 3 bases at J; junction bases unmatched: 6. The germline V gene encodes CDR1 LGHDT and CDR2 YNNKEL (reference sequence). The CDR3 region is CASSQYRQGANEKLFF. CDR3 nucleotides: TGTGCCAGCAGCCAATACAGACAGGGAGCTAATGAAAAACTGTTTTTT.

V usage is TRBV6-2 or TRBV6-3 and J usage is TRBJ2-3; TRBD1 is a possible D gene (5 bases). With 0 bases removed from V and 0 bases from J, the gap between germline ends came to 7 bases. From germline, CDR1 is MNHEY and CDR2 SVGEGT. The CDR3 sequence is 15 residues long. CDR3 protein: CASSYSGHSTDTQYF. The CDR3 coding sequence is TGTGCCAGCAGTTACTCAGGACACAGCACAGATACGCAGTATTTT.

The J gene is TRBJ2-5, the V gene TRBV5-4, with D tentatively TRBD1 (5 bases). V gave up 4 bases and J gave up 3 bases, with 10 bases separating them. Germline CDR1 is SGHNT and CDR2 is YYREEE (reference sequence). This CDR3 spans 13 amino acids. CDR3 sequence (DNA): TGTGCCAGCAGCGAGACAGCCAAAGAGACCCAGTACTTC. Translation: CASSETAKETQYF.

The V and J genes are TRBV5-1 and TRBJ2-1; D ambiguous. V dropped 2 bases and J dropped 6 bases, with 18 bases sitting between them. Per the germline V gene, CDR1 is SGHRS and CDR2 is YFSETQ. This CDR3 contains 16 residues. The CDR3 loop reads CASSFPTSTVVNEQFF. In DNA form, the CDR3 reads TGCGCCAGCAGCTTCCCCACCTCCACTGTGGTCAATGAGCAGTTCTTC.

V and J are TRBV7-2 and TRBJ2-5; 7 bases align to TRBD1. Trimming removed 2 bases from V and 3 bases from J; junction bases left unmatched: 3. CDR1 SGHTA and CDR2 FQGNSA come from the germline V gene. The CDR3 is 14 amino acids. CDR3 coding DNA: TGTGCCAGCAGCTTAAGAGGGGGCGAAGAGACCCAGTACTTC. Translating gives CASSLRGGEETQYF.

CDR3 nucleotide sequence: TGTGCCAGCAGTTCCTTAGGAGCAGCTAACTATGGCTACACCTTC. This gives the protein CASSSLGAANYGYTF. V gene TRBV27 combines with J gene TRBJ1-2; D remains unclear. Trimming took 4 bases from V and 0 from J, leaving 12 bases between them. The germline CDR1 and CDR2 sequences are MNHEY and SMNVEV (reference sequence). This CDR3 is 15 amino acids long.

The CDR3 DNA reads as TGTGCCATCAGTGAGTCGACTAGCGGGTCCACAGATACGCAGTATTTT. Its protein is CAISESTSGSTDTQYF. V usage is TRBV10-3 and J usage is TRBJ2-3, with 10 bases identical to TRBD2. There are 16 residues in the CDR3. In germline, CDR1 is ENHRY, CDR2 SYGVKD. Losses at the gene ends were 0 bases for V and 2 bases for J; bases not matched to a gene: 2.

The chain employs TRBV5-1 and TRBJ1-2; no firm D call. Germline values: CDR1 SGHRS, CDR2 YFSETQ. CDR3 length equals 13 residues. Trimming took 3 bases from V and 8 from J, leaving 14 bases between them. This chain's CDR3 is CASSWAGSSGYTF. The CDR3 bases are TGCGCCAGCAGCTGGGCGGGCAGCAGCGGCTACACCTTC.

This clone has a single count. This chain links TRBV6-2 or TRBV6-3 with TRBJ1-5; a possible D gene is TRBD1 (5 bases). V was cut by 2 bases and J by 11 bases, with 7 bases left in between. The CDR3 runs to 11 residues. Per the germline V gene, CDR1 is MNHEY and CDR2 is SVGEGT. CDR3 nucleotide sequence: TGTGCCAGCAGTTACGGACACACCCAGCATTTT. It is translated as CASSYGHTQHF.

This chain's CDR3 is CASSLQTENTGELFF. The CDR3 nucleotides are TGTGCCAGCTCACTCCAGACAGAGAACACCGGGGAGCTGTTTTTT. The J gene is TRBJ2-2, the V gene TRBV18; maybe TRBD1 (5 bases). This CDR3 spans 15 amino acids. Germline CDR1 reads KGHSH; CDR2 reads LQKENI. The V end was cut by 4 bases, the J end by 1 base, with 10 bases between.

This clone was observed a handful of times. In nucleotides, the CDR3 is TGTGCCAGCTCACCGGGACAGGGGGATCGGGTCGATAATTCACCCCTCCACTTT. Protein sequence: CASSPGQGDRVDNSPLHF. This rearrangement joins TRBV18 to TRBJ1-6, with 11 bases identical to TRBD1. This CDR3 is 18 amino acids long. Germline CDR1 KGHSH, CDR2 LQKENI. V gave up 3 bases and J gave up 5 bases; unmatched junction bases: 9.

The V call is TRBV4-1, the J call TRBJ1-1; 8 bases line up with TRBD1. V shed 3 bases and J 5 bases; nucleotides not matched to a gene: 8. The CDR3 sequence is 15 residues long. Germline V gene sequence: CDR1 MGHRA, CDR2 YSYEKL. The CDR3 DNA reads TGCGCCAGCAGCCAGGGGGGACAGGTCCGGACTGAAGCTTTCTTT. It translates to CASSQGGQVRTEAFF.

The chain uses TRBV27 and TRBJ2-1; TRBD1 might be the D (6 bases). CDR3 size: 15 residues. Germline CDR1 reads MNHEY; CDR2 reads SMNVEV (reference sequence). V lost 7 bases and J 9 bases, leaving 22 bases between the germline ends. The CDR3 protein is CASTSDRLGVSEQFF. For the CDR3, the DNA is TGTGCCAGCACCTCAGACAGGCTGGGTGTAAGTGAGCAGTTCTTC.

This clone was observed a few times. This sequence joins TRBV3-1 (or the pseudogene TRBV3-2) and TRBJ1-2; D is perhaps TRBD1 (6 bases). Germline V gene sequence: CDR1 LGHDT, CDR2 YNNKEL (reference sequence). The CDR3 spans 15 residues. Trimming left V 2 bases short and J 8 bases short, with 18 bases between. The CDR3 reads CASSQLDSNFWGYTF. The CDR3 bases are TGTGCCAGCAGCCAATTGGACAGTAACTTCTGGGGCTACACCTTC.

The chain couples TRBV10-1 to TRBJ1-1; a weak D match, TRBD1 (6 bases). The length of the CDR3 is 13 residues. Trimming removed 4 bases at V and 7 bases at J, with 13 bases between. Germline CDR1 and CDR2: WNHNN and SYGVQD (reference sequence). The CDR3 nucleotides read TGCGCCAGCAGTGTTACGGTGGACAGTGAAGCTTTCTTT. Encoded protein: CASSVTVDSEAFF.

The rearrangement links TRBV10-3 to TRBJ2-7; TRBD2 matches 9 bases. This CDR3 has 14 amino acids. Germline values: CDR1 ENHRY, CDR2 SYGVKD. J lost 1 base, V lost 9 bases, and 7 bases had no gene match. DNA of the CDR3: TGTGCCATAACACCAGCGGGGGGATCCTACGAGCAGTACTTC. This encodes CAITPAGGSYEQYF.

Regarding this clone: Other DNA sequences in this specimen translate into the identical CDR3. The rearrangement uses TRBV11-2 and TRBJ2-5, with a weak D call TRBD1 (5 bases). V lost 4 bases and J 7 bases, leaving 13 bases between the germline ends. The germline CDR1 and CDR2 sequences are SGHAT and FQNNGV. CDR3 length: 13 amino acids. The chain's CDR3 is CASSSTAPGTQYF. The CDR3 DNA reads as TGTGCCAGCAGCTCGACAGCCCCGGGGACCCAGTACTTC.

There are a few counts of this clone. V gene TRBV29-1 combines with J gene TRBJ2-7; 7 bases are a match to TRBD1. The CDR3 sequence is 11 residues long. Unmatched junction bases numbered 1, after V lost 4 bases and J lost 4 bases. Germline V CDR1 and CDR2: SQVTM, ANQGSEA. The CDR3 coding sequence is TGCAGCGTTGGGGGACAGTACGAGCAGTACTTC. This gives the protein CSVGGQYEQYF.

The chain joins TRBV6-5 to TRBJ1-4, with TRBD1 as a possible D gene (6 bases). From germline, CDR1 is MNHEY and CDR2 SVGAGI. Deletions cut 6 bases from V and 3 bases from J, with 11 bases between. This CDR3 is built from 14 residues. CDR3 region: CASRLTGSNEKLFF. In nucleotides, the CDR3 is TGTGCCAGCAGATTGACAGGTTCTAATGAAAAACTGTTTTTT.

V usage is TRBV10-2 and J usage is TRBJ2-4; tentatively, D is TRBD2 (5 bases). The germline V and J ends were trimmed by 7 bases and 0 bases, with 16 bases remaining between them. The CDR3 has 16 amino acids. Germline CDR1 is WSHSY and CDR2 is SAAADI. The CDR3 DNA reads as TGCGCCAGCACCAGAGCCGGGATACTAGCCAAAAACATTCAGTACTTC. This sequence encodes CASTRAGILAKNIQYF.

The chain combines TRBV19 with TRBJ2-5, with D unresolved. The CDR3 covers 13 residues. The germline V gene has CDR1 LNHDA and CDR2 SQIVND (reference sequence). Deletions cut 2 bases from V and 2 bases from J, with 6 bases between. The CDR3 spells CASSISIQETQYF. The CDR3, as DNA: TGTGCCAGTAGTATATCCATTCAAGAGACCCAGTACTTC.

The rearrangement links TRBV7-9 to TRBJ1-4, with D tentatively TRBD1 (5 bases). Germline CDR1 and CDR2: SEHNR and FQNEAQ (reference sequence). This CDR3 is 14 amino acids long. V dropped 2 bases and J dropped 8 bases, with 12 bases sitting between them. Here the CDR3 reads CASSLQGGTEKLFF. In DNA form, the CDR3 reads TGTGCCAGCAGCTTACAGGGAGGGACCGAAAAACTGTTTTTT.

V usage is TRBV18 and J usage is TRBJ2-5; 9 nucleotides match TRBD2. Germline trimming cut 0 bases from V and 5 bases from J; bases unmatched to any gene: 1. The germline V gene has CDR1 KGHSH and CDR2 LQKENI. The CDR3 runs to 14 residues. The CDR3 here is CASSPPSGSETQYF. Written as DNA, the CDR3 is TGTGCCAGCTCACCACCTAGCGGGAGTGAGACCCAGTACTTC.